Listed here is a single T cell receptor beta chain. Its target is not known. This sample is drawn from a study of response to subunit inactivated influenza vaccine. General study points: The authors offered the suggestion that each seasonal influenza vaccination recruits few new T cells.

CDR1 and CDR2 from the germline V gene are SGHRS and YFSETQ. The junction had 6 bases not matched to a gene; V was cut back by 0 bases and J by 3 bases. This CDR3 region has 16 residues. One entry per CDR3 protein results from TCRdb running MiXCR on the RT-PCR reads. This sample has some 540,000 distinct CDR3 sequences, with around a quarter found just once. The same sample was also studied in work on T cells expressing NK-cell markers. That work states: UMIs were included in TCR beta cDNA generated by 5'RACE template switching. About six donors carried dominant NKG2C+ clonotypes that made up roughly 1.0-7.5% of their CD8+ T cells. There were a handful of donors in whom these clonotypes also led the CD3+CD56-NKG2C+ fraction.

Sequencing used CD4+ T cells sorted from PBMCs, obtained 12 days after vaccination. The clonotype comes from a man between 45 and 60 years old who received an inactivated influenza vaccine. The chain combines TRBV5-1 with TRBJ1-1; 9 positions match TRBD1. Here the CDR3 reads CASSLEPGQGYTEAFF. The DNA of the CDR3 is TGCGCCAGCAGCTTGGAACCGGGACAGGGATACACTGAAGCTTTCTTT.